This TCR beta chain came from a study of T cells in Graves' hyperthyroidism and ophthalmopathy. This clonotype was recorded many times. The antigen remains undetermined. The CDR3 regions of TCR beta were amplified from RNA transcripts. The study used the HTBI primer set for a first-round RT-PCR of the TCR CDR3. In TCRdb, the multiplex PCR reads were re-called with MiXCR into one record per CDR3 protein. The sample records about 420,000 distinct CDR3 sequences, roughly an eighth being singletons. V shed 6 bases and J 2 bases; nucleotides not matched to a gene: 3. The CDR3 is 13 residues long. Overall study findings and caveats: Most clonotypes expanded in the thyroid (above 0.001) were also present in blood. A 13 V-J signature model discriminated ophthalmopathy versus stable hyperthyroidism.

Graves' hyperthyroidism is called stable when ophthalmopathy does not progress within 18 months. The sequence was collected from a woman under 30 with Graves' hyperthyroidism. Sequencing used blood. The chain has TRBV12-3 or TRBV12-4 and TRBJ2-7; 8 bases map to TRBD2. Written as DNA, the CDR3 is TGTGCCAGCAGGATTAGCGGGACCTACGAGCAGTACTTC. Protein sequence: CASRISGTYEQYF.